This T cell receptor beta chain was documented in a study of technical replicates of blood from a handful of donors. V was clipped by 0 bases and J by 6 bases; unmatched bases: 9. Germline CDR1 MNHNS, CDR2 SASEGT. The CDR3 is 16 amino acids. Generated by immunoSEQ multiplex PCR, the TCRdb table keeps only in-frame clones and is missing some. The sample includes 80,000 to 90,000 clones, about 94% of them seen just once. The rearrangement uses TRBV6-1 and TRBJ2-5, with TRBD1 matching 8 bases. The clonotype comes from a human donor in good health. Sequencing was carried out using T cells isolated from PBMCs. The CDR3 DNA is TGTGCCAGCAGTGAAGCGAGGACAGGGTCCTGGAAGACCCAGTACTTC. As protein: CASSEARTGSWKTQYF.